The TCR beta chain described here comes from a study of T cells after yellow fever vaccination. Study outcomes and limitations: Clonotype sharing between CD4 and CD8 compartments was small. Most clones from primary vaccination were detected again post-booster (roughly 96% CD4, 88% CD8).

For TCR, cDNA came from 5'RACE template switching, which added a universal primer site and UMIs. Each CDR3 protein gets one entry after TCRdb re-called the 5' RACE reads with MiXCR. The repertoire holds approximately 250,000 distinct CDR3 sequences, roughly 6.2% seen once, with more than 1% in the top ten. This clonotype has a handful of counts. Antigen specificity is unknown. Germline V gives CDR1 SGHVS, CDR2 FQNEAQ. The germline V and J ends were trimmed by 1 base and 5 bases, with 27 bases remaining between them. The CDR3 is 19 residues long. Here the sequenced sample was CD4+ T cells sorted from PBMCs, taken on the day of the yellow fever booster vaccination. This TCR was sampled from a man aged 25-45 years who received the YFV17D yellow fever vaccine. This sequence joins TRBV7-8 and TRBJ2-7; D perhaps matches TRBD1 (5 bases). The CDR3 nucleotides read TGTGCCAGCAGCTTAGAGGGGCGTTCCTGGACAACTCGTCCCCACGAGCAGTACTTC. It yields the protein CASSLEGRSWTTRPHEQYF. The entire variable domain, with the rest obtained from reference TRBV7-8 and TRBJ2-7, is as follows: GAGVSQSPRYKVAKRGQDVALRCDPISGHVSLFWYQQALGQGPEFLTYFQNEAQLDKSGLPSDRFFAERPEGSVSTLKIQRTQQEDSAVYLCASSLEGRSWTTRPHEQYFGPGTRLTVT.